These T cell receptor beta chains were read from a single sample in a study of early T cells in non-severe SARS-CoV-2 infection. TCRdb re-called the 5' RACE reads with MiXCR, one entry per CDR3 protein. The sample holds approximately 74,000 distinct CDR3 sequences; around 15% are singletons and the top ten take roughly 9.8%. What was sequenced was whole blood. These receptor sequences come from an adult who was a healthcare worker with PCR-confirmed SARS-CoV-2 infection or an uninfected control (not recorded which). The CDR3 runs from the conserved cysteine through the conserved F or W. A D gene is named only where the DNA matches it firmly. Expanded clones are given a class, and other clones once, few, many or no size at all.

TRBJ1-2 - - TRBV21-1 TGTGCCAGCAGCAAAATTGGGGCAGACTATGGCTACACCTTC CASSKIGADYGYTF
TRBJ2-1 few - TRBV7-2 TGTGCCAGCAGCTGGTGGCAGGCTCACTCCTACAATGAGCAGTTCTTC CASSWWQAHSYNEQFF
TRBJ2-3 - - TRBV5-1 TGCGCCAGCAGCTACCCCACAGATACGCAGTATTTT CASSYPTDTQYF
TRBJ2-5 many - TRBV28 TGTGCCAGCAATGGGGGCGGAGCACAAGAGACCCAGTACTTC CASNGGGAQETQYF
TRBJ2-5 few TRBD2 TRBV5-4 TGTGCCAGCAGCCCGCCAGCGGGGGCCGACGCACCCCAAGAGACCCAGTACTTC CASSPPAGADAPQETQYF
TRBJ2-3 many TRBD2 TRBV4-2 TGTGCCAGCAGCCAAAGACTAGCGGGGGAGGTAGATACGCAGTATTTT CASSQRLAGEVDTQYF
TRBJ2-3 - - TRBV10-3 TGTGCCATCAGTGAGACCGGGACTAGCACAGATACGCAGTATTTT CAISETGTSTDTQYF
TRBJ2-7 few TRBD2 TRBV11-2 TGTGCCAGCAGCTTCACGACTAGCGGGGTTCTCTACGAGCAGTACTTC CASSFTTSGVLYEQYF
TRBJ2-5 few - TRBV21-1 TGTGCCAGCAGCAAAATTTGCTTAGACAGGCAGAAAGAGACCCAGTACTTC CASSKICLDRQKETQYF
TRBJ2-7 - TRBD2 TRBV6-2/TRBV6-3 TGTGCCAGCAGGACTAGCGGGCTTAACTCCTACGAGCAGTACTTC CASRTSGLNSYEQYF
TRBJ2-1 few - TRBV27 TGTGCCAGCAGGGAGGGACAGATCAATGAGCAGTTCTTC CASREGQINEQFF
TRBJ2-5 - - TRBV9 TGTGCCAGCAGCACCCGGACGGAAGAGACCCAGTACTTC CASSTRTEETQYF
TRBJ1-1 many - TRBV2 TGTGCCAGCAGGCGGATGAACACTGAAGCTTTCTTT CASRRMNTEAFF
TRBJ2-7 few TRBD2 TRBV29-1 TGCAGCGTCCTCATGGGGGGGTTTCATGAGGAGCAGTACTTC CSVLMGGFHEEQYF
TRBJ1-2 - - TRBV28 TGTGCCAGCACCAAAATGGGACCTATGCGAACCTTCTTC CASTKMGPMRTFF
TRBJ1-1 few - TRBV20-1 TGCAGTGCCCCCCTTACTGGGGGCACTGAAGCTTTCTTT CSAPLTGGTEAFF
TRBJ2-7 few - TRBV29-1 TGCAGCGTTGCAAAAGGGAATAAGGACGATCAGTACTTC CSVAKGNKDDQYF
TRBJ1-6 - TRBD1 TRBV4-3 TGCGCCAGCAGCCAAGATTGGGGAGGGGGCTCGATTTCACCCCTCCACTTT CASSQDWGGGSISPLHF
TRBJ2-7 - TRBD2 TRBV20-1 TGCAGTGCTAGCGGTAGCGGGGGGGCGGGCTACGAGCAGTACTTC CSASGSGGAGYEQYF
TRBJ2-1 - TRBD2 TRBV5-1 TGCGCCAGCAGCAGCCCTAGCGGGGTTTCGGGTGAGCAGTTCTTC CASSSPSGVSGEQFF
TRBJ1-3 - - TRBV29-1 TGCAGCTTTCATTCCGGGAACACCATATATTTT CSFHSGNTIYF
TRBJ2-1 few - TRBV7-6 TGTGCCAGCAGCTTAGGATCCAGTTCGGTCTACAATGAGCAGTTCTTC CASSLGSSSVYNEQFF
TRBJ1-1 few - TRBV29-1 TGCAGCGTCGCCACGGGGGGTCAGACTGAAGCTTTCTTT CSVATGGQTEAFF
TRBJ1-2 - TRBD1 TRBV4-1 TGCGCCAGCAGCCAAGATGCAAGGGACAGACGAACCAGAGGGGTCGGCTACACCTTC CASSQDARDRRTRGVGYTF
TRBJ2-6 few - TRBV19 TGTGCCAGTAGCCATGCGGGCAGGGGAGTCTCGTCTGGGGCCAACGTCCTGACTTTC CASSHAGRGVSSGANVLTF
TRBJ1-1 few TRBD1 TRBV3-1 TGTGCCAGCAGCCAAGAAAGGAGAGGACAGGGCGCTTTCTTT CASSQERRGQGAFF
TRBJ1-1 - - TRBV12-3/TRBV12-4 TGTGCCAGCAGTTTTAGCACTGAAGCTTTCTTT CASSFSTEAFF
TRBJ2-5 - - TRBV20-1 TGCAGTGCCCCCCGGGGAGCCCAAGAGACCCAGTACTTC CSAPRGAQETQYF
TRBJ2-7 few - TRBV9 TGTGCCAGCAGCCCCCGGGAGTCACGCTACGAGCAGTACTTC CASSPRESRYEQYF
TRBJ2-1 few TRBD2 TRBV6-4 TGTGCCAGCAGCCCGGGCGGGGGGGAGGCCTACAATGAGCAGTTCTTC CASSPGGGEAYNEQFF
TRBJ2-2 few - TRBV6-4 TGTGCCAGCACCGGACCGAGTCAGGGCACCGGGGAGCTGTTTTTT CASTGPSQGTGELFF
TRBJ2-3 - - TRBV6-5 TGTGCCAGCGGCTCGGTATTAGGCACAGATACGCAGTATTTT CASGSVLGTDTQYF
TRBJ2-1 - - TRBV4-1 TGCGCCAGCAGCCAAGGCATGGGACGGACCTACAATGAGCAGTTCTTC CASSQGMGRTYNEQFF
TRBJ2-1 few TRBD2 TRBV15 TGTGCCACCAGCGATCTAGCGGGAAAATACAATGAGCAGTTCTTC CATSDLAGKYNEQFF
TRBJ1-1 few - TRBV6-1 TGTGCCAGCAGTTTACAGGGACACACTGAAGCTTTCTTT CASSLQGHTEAFF